This entry lists 28 T cell receptor beta chains sequenced from one sample in a study of blood T cell repertoires in COVID-19. The table came from immunoSEQ multiplex PCR; TCRdb's copy has only in-frame clones and leaves some out. This sample has about 220,000 clones; approximately 85% occur once, and the top ten carry over 2.5%. The sample consisted of peripheral blood. The receptors shown here come from a man over 45 who had recovered from COVID-19.

The V call is TRBV4-1, the J call TRBJ2-7, with D possibly TRBD1 on 6 matching bases. V was cut by 0 bases and J by 6 bases, with 18 bases left in between. CDR1 is MGHRA, CDR2 YSYEKL, per germline. The CDR3 is 16 residues long. The CDR3 DNA follows: TGCGCCAGCAGCCAAGATTACAGGGACGACGGTCGCGAGCAGTACTTC. Translation: CASSQDYRDDGREQYF.

As to this clone: This sample includes further DNA sequences coding for the same CDR3. V usage is TRBV27 and J usage is TRBJ2-1; no definite D call. Germline CDR1 reads MNHEY; CDR2 reads SMNVEV (reference sequence). The V and J ends lost 2 bases and 0 bases respectively, with 5 bases between them. CDR3 length equals 14 residues. The CDR3 spells CASSLTSSYNEQFF. In DNA form, the CDR3 reads TGTGCCAGCAGTTTAACAAGCTCCTACAATGAGCAGTTCTTC.

The J gene is TRBJ2-1, the V gene TRBV7-9; the match to TRBD2 covers 11 bases. Germline values: CDR1 SEHNR, CDR2 FQNEAQ (reference sequence). CDR3 length: 13 amino acids. Trimming at V came to 6 bases and at J to 15 bases, leaving 10 bases not matched to a gene. The CDR3 loop is CASSRTSGRVPFF. DNA for the CDR3: TGTGCCAGCAGTAGAACTAGCGGGAGAGTACCGTTCTTC.

The chain is built from TRBV28 and TRBJ1-5; D might be TRBD1 (5 bases). This CDR3 has 16 amino acids. Germline V gene data show CDR1 as MDHEN and CDR2 as SYDVKM. V lost 6 bases, J lost 0 bases, and 15 bases lay in between. The CDR3 DNA reads as TGTGCCAGCAGCCTCAGACAGATTCTTAGCAATCAGCCCCAGCATTTT. This sequence encodes CASSLRQILSNQPQHF.

This sequence joins TRBV6-2 or TRBV6-3 and TRBJ2-7; 8 nucleotides agree with TRBD2. Germline CDR1 and CDR2: MNHEY and SVGEGT. CDR3 length: 15 amino acids. J gave up 2 bases and V 1 base, and 4 bases lay outside the gene matches. The chain's CDR3 is CASSYLGLGAYEQYF. CDR3 coding DNA: TGTGCCAGCAGTTACTTGGGACTAGGGGCCTACGAGCAGTACTTC.

V gene TRBV28 combines with J gene TRBJ2-7, with 10 bases matching TRBD1. The CDR3 has 13 residues. From germline, CDR1 is MDHEN and CDR2 SYDVKM. V lost 6 bases, J lost 4 bases, and 3 bases stayed unmatched. The CDR3 nucleotides are TGTGCCAGCAGGACAGGGGGCGCGTACGAGCAGTACTTC. As protein: CASRTGGAYEQYF.

The J gene is TRBJ1-2, the V gene TRBV6-5, with a possible D match to TRBD1 (6 bases). Between the trimmed V and J ends, which lost 5 bases and 0 bases, there was a span of 13 bases. The CDR3 length is 15 residues. Germline CDR1 and CDR2: MNHEY and SVGAGI. The CDR3 nucleotides are TGTGCCAGCAGTAGAGGGGGACCAGCTAACTATGGCTACACCTTC. Protein: CASSRGGPANYGYTF.

The rearrangement joins TRBV9 to TRBJ2-1; D gene unclear. This CDR3 region has 14 residues. The germline gives CDR1 SGDLS, CDR2 YYNGEE. Between the trimmed V and J ends, which lost 0 bases and 6 bases, there was a span of 10 bases. CDR3 amino acids: CASSVGLLVNEQFF. The CDR3, as DNA: TGTGCCAGCAGCGTAGGACTTCTAGTCAATGAGCAGTTCTTC.

The CDR3 region is CSAGLAGDVGELFF. CDR3 in DNA: TGCAGCGCCGGACTAGCGGGAGACGTCGGGGAGCTGTTTTTT. The chain recombines TRBV29-1 with TRBJ2-2; 13 bases match TRBD2. Germline CDR1 reads SQVTM; CDR2 reads ANQGSEA. The CDR3 sequence is 14 residues long. V gave up 7 bases and J gave up 7 bases; unmatched junction bases: 6.

The chain has TRBV14 and TRBJ2-7; 7 bases match TRBD2. V lost 0 bases, J lost 3 bases, and 2 bases stayed unmatched. Germline values: CDR1 SGHDN, CDR2 FVKESK. This CDR3 is 14 amino acids long. DNA for the CDR3: TGTGCCAGCAGCCAAGATGGCGGGGGCTACGAGCAGTACTTC. Protein product: CASSQDGGGYEQYF.

This chain uses TRBV27 with TRBJ1-3; maybe TRBD1 (6 bases). The germline V gene has CDR1 MNHEY and CDR2 SMNVEV (reference sequence). With 5 bases removed from V and 4 bases from J, the gap between germline ends came to 12 bases. The CDR3 spans 14 residues. The CDR3: CASSPLGAGNTIYF. The CDR3 DNA reads TGTGCCAGCAGTCCTTTGGGGGCCGGAAACACCATATATTTT.

The V call is TRBV7-9, the J call TRBJ2-1; 10 nucleotides match TRBD2. The germline V gene has CDR1 SEHNR and CDR2 FQNEAQ (reference sequence). This CDR3 has 17 amino acids. With V trimmed by 5 bases and J by 3 bases, 10 bases remained unmatched. Here the CDR3 DNA reads TGTGCCAGCAGCGTACCGAAGCGGGAGGGTATCTACAATGAGCAGTTCTTC. It encodes CASSVPKREGIYNEQFF.

The chain couples TRBV7-2 to TRBJ1-3; unclear D gene. Germline V CDR1 and CDR2: SGHTA, FQGNSA. V lost 2 bases to trimming and J lost 0 bases, with 8 bases between them. The CDR3 is made up of 15 amino acids. The CDR3: CASSLSSLSGNTIYF. The CDR3 nucleotides are TGTGCCAGCAGCTTATCTTCTCTCTCTGGAAACACCATATATTTT.

The chain uses TRBV3-1 (or the pseudogene TRBV3-2) and TRBJ2-3; 9 bases line up with TRBD1. Per germline, CDR1 LGHDT and CDR2 YNNKEL (reference sequence). CDR3 length: 14 amino acids. Losses at the gene ends were 6 bases for V and 0 bases for J; bases not matched to a gene: 1. CDR3: CASSGTGSTDTQYF. DNA of the CDR3: TGTGCCAGCAGTGGGACAGGGAGCACAGATACGCAGTATTTT.

This clone was observed once. The rearrangement uses TRBV30 and TRBJ1-5, with TRBD1 identical over 8 bases. The CDR3 runs to 16 residues. The germline V gene has CDR1 GTSNPN and CDR2 SVGIG (reference sequence). The trim removed 2 bases at V and 5 bases at J, leaving 11 bases unmatched. The DNA of the CDR3 is TGTGCCTGGAGTCCGCCGACAGGGGTAGGTTATCAGCCCCAGCATTTT. The encoded protein is CAWSPPTGVGYQPQHF.

The chain carries TRBV4-1 and TRBJ2-7; 8 bases line up with TRBD1. CDR3 length: 15 residues. V was pared by 3 bases and J by 0 bases, with 4 bases of the junction left unmatched. Germline V gene sequence: CDR1 MGHRA, CDR2 YSYEKL. CDR3: CASSHRTGSSYEQYF. As DNA, the CDR3 is TGCGCCAGCAGCCACCGGACAGGGAGCTCCTACGAGCAGTACTTC.

This chain uses TRBV2 with TRBJ1-5; D unresolved. The CDR3 is 15 residues long. Trimming removed 0 bases at V and 0 bases at J, with 6 bases between. Germline V gene data show CDR1 as SNHLY and CDR2 as FYNNEI. CDR3 residues: CASSEAPYSNQPQHF. CDR3 nucleotides: TGTGCCAGCAGTGAAGCCCCCTATAGCAATCAGCCCCAGCATTTT.

The chain uses TRBV3-1 (or the pseudogene TRBV3-2) and TRBJ2-4; TRBD2 aligns across 7 bases. CDR1 and CDR2 (germline): LGHDT, YNNKEL (reference sequence). This CDR3 region has 15 residues. J lost 4 bases, V lost 4 bases, and 7 bases had no gene match. The CDR3 DNA reads as TGTGCCAGCAGCCCTTGGGAGGGAGGTAAAAACATTCAGTACTTC. Encoded protein: CASSPWEGGKNIQYF.

The rearrangement links TRBV19 to TRBJ2-5, with D unclear. Trimming left V 6 bases short and J 2 bases short, with 4 bases between. This CDR3 is built from 11 residues. Germline loops: CDR1 LNHDA, CDR2 SQIVND (reference sequence). CDR3 in DNA: TGTGCCAGTAGCTTTCAAGAGACCCAGTACTTC. It encodes CASSFQETQYF.

CDR3 nucleotide sequence: TGTGCCAGCAGACGAAAGACAGGCGACGGAAACACCATATATTTT. Protein product: CASRRKTGDGNTIYF. The chain carries TRBV3-1 (or the pseudogene TRBV3-2) and TRBJ1-3; D is perhaps TRBD1 (6 bases). CDR1 and CDR2 (germline): LGHDT, YNNKEL (reference sequence). V was trimmed by 6 bases and J by 4 bases, leaving 16 bases between them. The CDR3 sequence is 15 residues long.

The gene calls are TRBV4-1 and TRBJ2-4, with 8 bases fitting TRBD2. From germline, CDR1 is MGHRA and CDR2 YSYEKL. CDR3 length: 12 residues. Unmatched junction bases numbered 6, after V lost 2 bases and J lost 15 bases. The CDR3 region is CASSQQRGMRYF. For the CDR3, the DNA is TGCGCCAGCAGCCAACAGCGGGGGATGCGGTACTTC.

Concerning this clone: Other nucleotide sequences in the sample specify the same CDR3. This chain uses TRBV2 with TRBJ1-1; possibly TRBD1 for D (6 bases). This CDR3 spans 13 amino acids. Germline V gene sequence: CDR1 SNHLY, CDR2 FYNNEI. Trimming stripped 3 bases from V and 3 bases from J, with 8 bases between. The CDR3 region is CASSEQGYTEAFF. As DNA, the CDR3 is TGTGCCAGCAGTGAGCAGGGGTACACTGAAGCTTTCTTT.

This rearrangement joins TRBV28 to TRBJ2-7; 10 bases fit TRBD2. CDR1 and CDR2 (germline): MDHEN, SYDVKM. This CDR3 is built from 14 residues. V lost 9 bases to trimming and J lost 7 bases; unmatched junction nucleotides: 12. CDR3 residues: CASVSSGSMREQYF. CDR3 sequence (DNA): TGTGCCAGTGTTTCTAGCGGGAGTATGAGAGAGCAGTACTTC.

V usage is TRBV27 and J usage is TRBJ2-7; 11 positions match TRBD2. The CDR3 has 16 residues. In germline, CDR1 is MNHEY, CDR2 SMNVEV (reference sequence). Losses at the gene ends were 7 bases for V and 2 bases for J; bases not matched to a gene: 10. In nucleotides, the CDR3 is TGTGCCAGCAAAGCCCAGGGACTAGCGGAGCCCTACGAGCAGTACTTC. This translates into CASKAQGLAEPYEQYF.

V is TRBV28 and J is TRBJ1-6; D possibly corresponds to TRBD1 (6 bases). The CDR3 length is 15 residues. Germline V lookup: CDR1 MDHEN, CDR2 SYDVKM. V lost 5 bases and J 4 bases, leaving 12 bases between the germline ends. CDR3 sequence reads: CASSPAQGYNSPLHF. CDR3 nucleotides: TGTGCCAGCAGTCCCGCACAGGGTTATAATTCACCCCTCCACTTT.

The chain couples TRBV5-5 to TRBJ2-5; D perhaps matches TRBD2 (6 bases). CDR3 size: 17 residues. Germline V gene sequence: CDR1 SGHKS, CDR2 YYEKEE (reference sequence). The V gene lost 0 bases and the J gene lost 2 bases, with 17 bases spanning the gap. CDR3 bases: TGTGCCAGCAGCTTGGGCGGGACTGCGGGGCAACAAGAGACCCAGTACTTC. Its protein is CASSLGGTAGQQETQYF.

The rearrangement uses TRBV9 and TRBJ2-1; the D gene is possibly TRBD2 (5 bases). The V gene's germline CDR1 is SGDLS and CDR2 YYNGEE. V shed 3 bases and J shed 7 bases, with 11 bases lying between them. The CDR3 totals 13 residues. The CDR3 region is CASSGLLGNEQFF. The CDR3 DNA reads TGTGCCAGCAGCGGCCTACTAGGAAATGAGCAGTTCTTC.

The rearrangement links TRBV28 to TRBJ1-2; D ambiguous. V shed 5 bases and J shed 8 bases, with 15 bases lying between them. The CDR3 extends over 13 amino acids. Germline CDR1 reads MDHEN; CDR2 reads SYDVKM. This chain's CDR3 is CASSGRPGKGYTF. CDR3 DNA sequence: TGTGCCAGCAGTGGTCGCCCGGGGAAAGGCTACACCTTC.